These 12 T cell receptor beta chains came from one sample sequenced in a study of shared clonotypes between healthy human individuals. Using immunoSEQ multiplex PCR, the repertoire was profiled, and TCRdb retains in-frame clones only, with some absent. Of hundreds of thousands of clones listed, 79% were seen once; the top ten hold 13%. Sequencing was performed on PBMCs. These receptor sequences come from a woman aged 40 to 50 in good health. Some clones in this sample may be carry-over from other donors' samples.

The chain links TRBV7-3 to TRBJ2-3; 7 bases map to TRBD1. V lost 4 bases, J lost 1 base, and 2 bases stayed unmatched. Germline V gene data show CDR1 as SGHTA and CDR2 as FQGTGA. The CDR3 is 14 amino acids. This CDR3 is CASSWTGGTDTQYF. The CDR3 nucleotides read TGTGCCAGCAGCTGGACAGGAGGCACAGATACGCAGTATTTT.

The chain has TRBV14 and TRBJ2-7, with 7 bases aligning to TRBD1. The CDR3 covers 14 residues. Trimming cost V 4 bases and J 3 bases; bases outside gene matches: 6. Germline-derived CDR1 and CDR2 are SGHDN and FVKESK. This CDR3 is CASSRDRTGYEQYF. In DNA, the CDR3 is TGTGCCAGCAGCCGGGACAGAACCGGCTACGAGCAGTACTTC. The full variable domain, completed using reference TRBV14 and TRBJ2-7, is EAGVTQFPSHSVIEKGQTVTLRCDPISGHDNLYWYRRVMGKEIKFLLHFVKESKQDESGMPNNRFLAERTGGTYSTLKVQPAELEDSGVYFCASSRDRTGYEQYFGPGTRLTVT.

The V call is TRBV27, the J call TRBJ2-1; D possibly corresponds to TRBD2 (5 bases). V was cut by 5 bases and J by 0 bases, with 14 bases left in between. Germline values: CDR1 MNHEY, CDR2 SMNVEV (reference sequence). The CDR3 length is 16 residues. CDR3 protein: CASSPPAGGSYNEQFF. Here the CDR3 DNA reads TGTGCCAGCAGTCCCCCCGCGGGTGGCTCCTACAATGAGCAGTTCTTC.

The CDR3 DNA reads as TGTGCCAGCTCGCGTAGCCAGGTGAACACTGAAGCTTTCTTT. Amino acids: CASSRSQVNTEAFF. The rearrangement uses TRBV18 and TRBJ1-1, with D uncertain. Germline-derived CDR1 and CDR2 are KGHSH and LQKENI. Trimming took off 6 bases at V and 0 bases at J, with 11 bases between the two ends. This CDR3 contains 14 residues.

The chain recombines TRBV15 with TRBJ1-2; TRBD1 might be the D (5 bases). V shed 5 bases and J shed 5 bases, with 18 bases lying between them. The CDR3 is made up of 15 amino acids. Germline CDR1 reads LNHNV; CDR2 reads YYDKDF (reference sequence). CDR3 nucleotides: TGTGCCACCAGCCCCGCTACTGGGGCTCTGTATGGCTACACCTTC. This translates into CATSPATGALYGYTF.

This clone turned up a few times. V is TRBV7-2 and J is TRBJ2-7; D remains ambiguous. The V end lost 7 bases, the J end lost 2 bases, and 6 bases lay between the germline ends. Looked up from germline, CDR1 is SGHTA and CDR2 is FQGNSA. This CDR3 has 11 residues. The chain's CDR3 is CASILAYEQYF. The CDR3 DNA sequence: TGTGCCAGCATCCTAGCCTACGAGCAGTACTTC. The entire variable domain, with the rest obtained from reference TRBV7-2 and TRBJ2-7, is as follows: GAGVSQSPSNKVTEKGKDVELRCDPISGHTALYWYRQSLGQGLEFLIYFQGNSAPDKSGLPSDRFSAERTGGSVSTLTIQRTQQEDSAVYLCASILAYEQYFGPGTRLTVT.

The genes are TRBV28 and TRBJ2-3, with no clear D. The CDR3 is 13 residues long. Trimming shortened V by 9 bases and J by 0 bases, and 10 bases separated the two germline ends. Germline CDR1 reads MDHEN; CDR2 reads SYDVKM. This chain's CDR3 is CASRGSSTDTQYF. The CDR3 DNA is TGTGCCAGTAGAGGTTCTAGCACAGATACGCAGTATTTT.

For this clone: A much larger clone sits a single nucleotide away, making a read error possible. Distinct nucleotide sequences in the sample also encode this CDR3. The rearrangement uses TRBV28 and TRBJ2-2; TRBD1 matches at 8 bases. This CDR3 region has 15 residues. J gave up 1 base and V 5 bases, and 3 bases lay outside the gene matches. Germline CDR1 reads MDHEN; CDR2 reads SYDVKM. CDR3 nucleotides: TGTGCCAGCAGTCCCGGGACAGGGAACACCGGGGAGCTGTTTTTT. This codes for CASSPGTGNTGELFF. Together with reference TRBV28 and TRBJ2-2, the CDR3 gives the full variable domain: DVKVTQSSRYLVKRTGEKVFLECVQDMDHENMFWYRQDPGLGLRLIYFSYDVKMKEKGDIPEGYSVSREKKERFSLILESASTNQTSMYLCASSPGTGNTGELFFGEGSRLTVL.

This clone was recorded once. The chain uses TRBV18 and TRBJ2-2; 7 positions match TRBD2. The CDR3 consists of 15 residues. CDR1 is KGHSH and CDR2 is LQKENI in the germline V gene. J was trimmed by 7 bases and V by 0 bases; bases with no gene match: 5. CDR3 region: CASSPPSGTGGELFF. CDR3 nucleotides: TGTGCCAGCTCACCACCGAGCGGGACGGGCGGGGAGCTGTTTTTT.

This clone has a handful of counts. V and J are TRBV28 and TRBJ2-7; 8 bases fit TRBD2. The germline V gene has CDR1 MDHEN and CDR2 SYDVKM. The CDR3 has 14 amino acids. Trimming took 7 bases from V and 0 from J; bases not matched to a gene: 5. The CDR3 region has the DNA TGTGCCAGCACCCAGCGGGAGCGCTCCTACGAGCAGTACTTC. Translated: CASTQRERSYEQYF.

The V and J genes are TRBV7-3 and TRBJ1-1; D perhaps matches TRBD1 (6 bases). The germline V gene has CDR1 SGHTA and CDR2 FQGTGA. Trimming left V 2 bases short and J 7 bases short, with 14 bases between. The CDR3 extends over 14 amino acids. As DNA, the CDR3 is TGTGCCAGCAGCTTATCAGGGGTACAAGATGAAGCTTTCTTT. Its translation: CASSLSGVQDEAFF. Full variable domain (remainder filled in from reference TRBV7-3 and TRBJ1-1): GAGVSQTPSNKVTEKGKYVELRCDPISGHTALYWYRQSLGQGPEFLIYFQGTGAADDSGLPNDRFFAVRPEGSVSTLKIQRTERGDSAVYLCASSLSGVQDEAFFGQGTRLTVV.

This chain links TRBV7-2 with TRBJ2-4; no definite D call. The CDR3 runs 14 residues. The V gene lost 3 bases and the J gene lost 5 bases, with 11 bases spanning the gap. CDR1 and CDR2 from the germline V gene are SGHTA and FQGNSA. DNA for the CDR3: TGTGCCAGCAGCTTCTCAGGTTTCGAAAACATTCAGTACTTC. Its protein is CASSFSGFENIQYF.